The present T cell receptor beta chain was sequenced within a study of T cell responses to AZD1222 COVID-19 vaccine. CDR1 is GTSNPN, CDR2 SVGIG, per germline (reference sequence). The V gene lost 0 bases and the J gene lost 4 bases, with 10 bases spanning the gap. The CDR3 sequence is 14 residues long. Some clones are missing from TCRdb's copy, which holds only in-frame ones; the method was immunoSEQ multiplex PCR. The sample has 150,000 to 200,000 clones; 90% to 95% are singletons. General study results and limits: Seropositive AZD1222 recipients at baseline numbered only 6 or 7.

For this clone: Antigen: not known.

The origin of this receptor is an adult in good health. The starting material was peripheral blood, obtained on day 0 of AZD1222 vaccination. V gene TRBV30 combines with J gene TRBJ1-5; tentatively, D is TRBD1 (5 bases). The CDR3 sequence: CAWSVGLTNQPQHF. CDR3 DNA: TGTGCCTGGAGTGTGGGGCTGACTAATCAGCCCCAGCATTTT.